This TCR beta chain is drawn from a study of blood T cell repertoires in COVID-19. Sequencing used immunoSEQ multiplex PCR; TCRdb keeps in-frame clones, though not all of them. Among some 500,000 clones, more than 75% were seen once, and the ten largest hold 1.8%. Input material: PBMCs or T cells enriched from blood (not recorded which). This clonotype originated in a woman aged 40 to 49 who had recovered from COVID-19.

CDR3 residues: CASSSTSGSFAGELFF. In DNA form, the CDR3 reads TGTGCCAGCAGCTCAACTAGCGGGAGCTTTGCCGGGGAGCTGTTTTTT. This chain joins TRBV7-2 and TRBJ2-2; TRBD2 matches 11 bases. J gave up 6 bases and V 4 bases, and 7 bases lay outside the gene matches. Germline loops: CDR1 SGHTA, CDR2 FQGNSA. The length of the CDR3 is 16 residues. Variable domain in full (rest from reference TRBV7-2 and TRBJ2-2): GAGVSQSPSNKVTEKGKDVELRCDPISGHTALYWYRQSLGQGLEFLIYFQGNSAPDKSGLPSDRFSAERTGGSVSTLTIQRTQQEDSAVYLCASSSTSGSFAGELFFGEGSRLTVL.